This T cell receptor beta chain was retrieved from a study of blood T cell repertoires in COVID-19. Germline CDR1 reads MDHEN; CDR2 reads SYDVKM. The CDR3 loop spans 14 amino acids. Trimming removed 10 bases at V and 5 bases at J, with 20 bases between. As handled by the study authors: For nucleated cells, counts were estimated from reference gene primer amplification. Some clones are missing from TCRdb's copy, which holds only in-frame ones; the method was immunoSEQ multiplex PCR. V, J and clone size were drawn from that table, and D and trimming were deduced from the DNA. The table shows about 86,000 clones, with over 80% occurring only once.

This sequence originates from an elderly woman with active or convalescent COVID-19. Sequenced input: peripheral blood. This sequence joins TRBV28 and TRBJ2-5; TRBD1 is a possible D gene (7 bases). The DNA of the CDR3 is TGTGCCACCCTTGCAGGAGGGGGCAGTGAGACCCAGTACTTC. Its translation: CATLAGGGSETQYF.